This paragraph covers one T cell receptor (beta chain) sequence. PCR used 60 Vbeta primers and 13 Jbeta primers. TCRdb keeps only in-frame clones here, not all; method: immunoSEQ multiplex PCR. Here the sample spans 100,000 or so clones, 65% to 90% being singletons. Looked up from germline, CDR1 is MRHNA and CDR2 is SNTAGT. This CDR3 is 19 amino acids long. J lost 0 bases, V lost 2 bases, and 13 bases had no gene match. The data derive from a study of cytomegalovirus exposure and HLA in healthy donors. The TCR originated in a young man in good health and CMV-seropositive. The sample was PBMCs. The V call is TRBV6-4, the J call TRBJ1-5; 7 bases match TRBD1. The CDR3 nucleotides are TGTGCCAGCAGTGACCCCCGGACAGGACGGACATATAGCAATCAGCCCCAGCATTTT. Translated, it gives CASSDPRTGRTYSNQPQHF.